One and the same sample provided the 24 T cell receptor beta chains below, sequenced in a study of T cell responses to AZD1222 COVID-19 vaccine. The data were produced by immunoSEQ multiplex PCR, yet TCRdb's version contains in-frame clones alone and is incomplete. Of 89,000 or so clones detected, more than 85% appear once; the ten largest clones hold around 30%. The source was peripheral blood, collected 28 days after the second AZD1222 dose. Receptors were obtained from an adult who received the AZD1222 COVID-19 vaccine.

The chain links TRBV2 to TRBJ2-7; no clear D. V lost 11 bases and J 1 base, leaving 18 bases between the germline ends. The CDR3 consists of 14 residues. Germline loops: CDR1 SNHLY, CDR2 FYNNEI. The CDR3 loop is CASSRTANSYEQYF. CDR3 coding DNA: TGTGCCTCCAGCAGGACGGCTAATTCCTACGAGCAGTACTTC.

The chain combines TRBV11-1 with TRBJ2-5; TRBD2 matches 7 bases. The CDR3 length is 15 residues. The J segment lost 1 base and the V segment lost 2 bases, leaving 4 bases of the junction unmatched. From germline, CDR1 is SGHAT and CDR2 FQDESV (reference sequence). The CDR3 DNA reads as TGTGCCAGCAGCTTATACGGCGGGGGCCAAGAGACCCAGTACTTC. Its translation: CASSLYGGGQETQYF.

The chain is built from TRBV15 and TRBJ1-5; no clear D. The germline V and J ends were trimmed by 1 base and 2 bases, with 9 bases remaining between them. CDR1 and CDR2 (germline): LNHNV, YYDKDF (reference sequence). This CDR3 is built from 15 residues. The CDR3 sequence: CATSRVTVRNQPQHF. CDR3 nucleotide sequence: TGTGCCACCAGCAGAGTTACTGTTCGCAATCAGCCCCAGCATTTT.

CDR3 protein: CASSSRGGSHEQYF. As DNA, the CDR3 is TGTGCCAGCAGTTCCCGGGGAGGGTCCCACGAGCAGTACTTC. V and J are TRBV28 and TRBJ2-7; 7 nucleotides match TRBD2. There are 14 residues in the CDR3. Germline CDR1 MDHEN, CDR2 SYDVKM. The J segment lost 5 bases and the V segment lost 4 bases, leaving 8 bases of the junction unmatched.

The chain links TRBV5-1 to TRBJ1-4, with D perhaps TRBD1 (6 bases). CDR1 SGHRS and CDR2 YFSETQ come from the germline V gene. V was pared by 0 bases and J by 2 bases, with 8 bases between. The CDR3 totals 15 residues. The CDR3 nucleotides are TGCGCCAGCAGCTTGGACAGGGCCACTAATGAAAAACTGTTTTTT. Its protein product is CASSLDRATNEKLFF.

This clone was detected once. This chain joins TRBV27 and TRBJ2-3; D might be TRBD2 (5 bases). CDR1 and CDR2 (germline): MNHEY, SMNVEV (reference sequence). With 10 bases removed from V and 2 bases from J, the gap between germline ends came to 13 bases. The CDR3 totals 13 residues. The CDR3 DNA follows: TGTGCCATAAAGGACTTCACCACAGATACGCAGTATTTT. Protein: CAIKDFTTDTQYF.

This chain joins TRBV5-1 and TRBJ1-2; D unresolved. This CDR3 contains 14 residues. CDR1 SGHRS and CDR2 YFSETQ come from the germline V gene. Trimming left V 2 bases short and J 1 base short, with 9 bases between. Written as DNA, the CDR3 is TGCGCCAGCAGCTTAGGCAGCCTTAACTATGGCTACACCTTC. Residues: CASSLGSLNYGYTF.

The DNA of the CDR3 is TGTGCCAGCAAGACAGGAGCACGGGAGACCCAGTACTTC. Its translation is CASKTGARETQYF. This chain connects TRBV7-6 to TRBJ2-5, with D tentatively TRBD1 (6 bases). This CDR3 is built from 13 residues. Trimming removed 7 bases from V and 5 bases from J, with 14 bases in between. CDR1 and CDR2 (germline): SGHVS, FNYEAQ.

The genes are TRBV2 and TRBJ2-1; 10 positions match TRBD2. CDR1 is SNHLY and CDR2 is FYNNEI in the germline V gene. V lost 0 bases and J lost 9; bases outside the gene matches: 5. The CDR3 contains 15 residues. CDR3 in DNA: TGTGCCAGCAGTGAAGCGCCTAGCGGGAGCACTGAGCAGTTCTTC. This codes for CASSEAPSGSTEQFF.

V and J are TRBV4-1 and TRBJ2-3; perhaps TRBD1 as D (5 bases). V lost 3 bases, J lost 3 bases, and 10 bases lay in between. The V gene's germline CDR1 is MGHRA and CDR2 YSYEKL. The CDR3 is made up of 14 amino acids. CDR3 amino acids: CASSHQGNTDTQYF. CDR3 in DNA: TGCGCCAGCAGCCACCAGGGTAATACAGATACGCAGTATTTT.

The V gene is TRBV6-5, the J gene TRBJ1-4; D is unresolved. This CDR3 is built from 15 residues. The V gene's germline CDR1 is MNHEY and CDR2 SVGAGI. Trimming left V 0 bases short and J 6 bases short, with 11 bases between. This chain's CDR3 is CASSYSPRRDEKLFF. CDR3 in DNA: TGTGCCAGCAGTTACTCCCCCAGAAGGGATGAAAAACTGTTTTTT.

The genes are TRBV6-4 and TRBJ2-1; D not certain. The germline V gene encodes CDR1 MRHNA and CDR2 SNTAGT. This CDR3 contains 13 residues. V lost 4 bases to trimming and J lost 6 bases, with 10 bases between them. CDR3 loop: CASSGRLGNEQFF. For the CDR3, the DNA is TGTGCCAGCAGTGGTCGACTGGGCAATGAGCAGTTCTTC.

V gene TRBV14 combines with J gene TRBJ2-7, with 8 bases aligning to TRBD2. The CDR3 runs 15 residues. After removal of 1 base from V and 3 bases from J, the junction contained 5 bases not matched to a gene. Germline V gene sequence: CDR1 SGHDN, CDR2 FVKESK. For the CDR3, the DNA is TGTGCCAGCAGCCAAGTAGCGGGAAGGTTCTACGAGCAGTACTTC. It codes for CASSQVAGRFYEQYF.

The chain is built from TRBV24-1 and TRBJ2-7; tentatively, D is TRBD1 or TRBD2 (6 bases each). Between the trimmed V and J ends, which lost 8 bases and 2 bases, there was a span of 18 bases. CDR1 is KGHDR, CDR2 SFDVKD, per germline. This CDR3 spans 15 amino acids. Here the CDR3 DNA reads TGTGCCACCACTGGGCGGGACACGAGCGCCTACGAGCAGTACTTC. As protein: CATTGRDTSAYEQYF.

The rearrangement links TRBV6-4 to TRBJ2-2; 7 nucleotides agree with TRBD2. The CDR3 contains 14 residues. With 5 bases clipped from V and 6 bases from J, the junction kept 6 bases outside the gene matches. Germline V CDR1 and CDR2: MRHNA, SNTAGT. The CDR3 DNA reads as TGTGCCAGCAGTATGGCGGGAGAGGCCGGGGAGCTGTTTTTT. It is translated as CASSMAGEAGELFF.

CDR3 loop: CSVDRGGETQYF. CDR3 nucleotide sequence: TGCAGCGTTGACAGGGGCGGGGAGACCCAGTACTTC. This sequence joins TRBV29-1 and TRBJ2-5; D might be TRBD1 (6 bases). The V end lost 3 bases, the J end lost 5 bases, and 10 bases lay between the germline ends. Germline CDR1 SQVTM, CDR2 ANQGSEA. This CDR3 region has 12 residues.

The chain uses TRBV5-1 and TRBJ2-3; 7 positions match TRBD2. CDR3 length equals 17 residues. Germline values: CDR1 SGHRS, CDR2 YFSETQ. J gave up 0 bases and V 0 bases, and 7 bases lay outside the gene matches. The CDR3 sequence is CASSLAGGSYSTDTQYF. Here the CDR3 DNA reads TGCGCCAGCAGCTTGGCAGGCGGGAGTTATAGCACAGATACGCAGTATTTT.

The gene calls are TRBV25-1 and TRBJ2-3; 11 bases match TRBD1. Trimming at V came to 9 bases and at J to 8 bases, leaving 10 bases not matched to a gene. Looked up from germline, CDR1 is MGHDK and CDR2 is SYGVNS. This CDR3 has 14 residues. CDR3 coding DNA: TGTGCCAGTCCGGGACAGGGGGAGGATAGTACGCAGTATTTT. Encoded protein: CASPGQGEDSTQYF.

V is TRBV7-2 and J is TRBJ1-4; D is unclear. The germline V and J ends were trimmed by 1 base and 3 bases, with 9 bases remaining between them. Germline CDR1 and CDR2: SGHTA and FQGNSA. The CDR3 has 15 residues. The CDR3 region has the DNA TGTGCCAGCAGCTTAGTCCGGGTGGCTAATGAAAAACTGTTTTTT. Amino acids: CASSLVRVANEKLFF.

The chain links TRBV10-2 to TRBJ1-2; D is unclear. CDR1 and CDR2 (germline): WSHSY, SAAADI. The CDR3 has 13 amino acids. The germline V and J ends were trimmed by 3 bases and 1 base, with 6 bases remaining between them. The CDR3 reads CASSEEGNYGYTF. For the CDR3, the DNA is TGCGCCAGCAGTGAAGAGGGTAACTATGGCTACACCTTC.

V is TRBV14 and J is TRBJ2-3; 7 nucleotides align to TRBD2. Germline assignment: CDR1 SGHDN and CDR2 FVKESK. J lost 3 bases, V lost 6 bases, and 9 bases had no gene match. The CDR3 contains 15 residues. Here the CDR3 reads CASSPLGGFTDTQYF. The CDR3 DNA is TGTGCCAGCAGTCCCTTGGGGGGGTTTACAGATACGCAGTATTTT.

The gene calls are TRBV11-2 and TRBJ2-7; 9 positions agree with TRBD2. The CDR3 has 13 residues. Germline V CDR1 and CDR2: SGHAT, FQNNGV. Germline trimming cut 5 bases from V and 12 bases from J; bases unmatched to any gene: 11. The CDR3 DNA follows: TGTGCCAGCAGCGAAAAACCTGGGACTAGCCCGTACTTC. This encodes CASSEKPGTSPYF.

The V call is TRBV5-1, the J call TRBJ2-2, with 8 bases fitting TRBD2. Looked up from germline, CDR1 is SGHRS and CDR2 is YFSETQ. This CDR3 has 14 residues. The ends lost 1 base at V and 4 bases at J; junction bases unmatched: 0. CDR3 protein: CASSLREGTGELFF. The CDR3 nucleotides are TGCGCCAGCAGCTTGCGGGAGGGCACCGGGGAGCTGTTTTTT.

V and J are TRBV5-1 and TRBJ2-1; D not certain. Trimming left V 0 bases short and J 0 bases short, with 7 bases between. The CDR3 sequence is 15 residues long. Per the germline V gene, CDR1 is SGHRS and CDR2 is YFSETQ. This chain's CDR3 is CASSLVVSSYNEQFF. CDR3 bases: TGCGCCAGCAGCTTGGTCGTGAGCTCCTACAATGAGCAGTTCTTC.